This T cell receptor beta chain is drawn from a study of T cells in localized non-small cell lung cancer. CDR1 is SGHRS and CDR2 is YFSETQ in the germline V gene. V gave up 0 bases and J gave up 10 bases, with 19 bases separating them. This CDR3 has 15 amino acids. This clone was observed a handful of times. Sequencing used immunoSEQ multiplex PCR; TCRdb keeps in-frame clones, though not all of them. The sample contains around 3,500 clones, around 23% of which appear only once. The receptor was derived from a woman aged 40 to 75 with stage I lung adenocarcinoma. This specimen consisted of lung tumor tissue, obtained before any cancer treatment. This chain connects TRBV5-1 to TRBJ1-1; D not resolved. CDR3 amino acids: CASSLDSPAPLIAFF. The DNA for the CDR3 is TGCGCCAGCAGCTTGGACAGCCCCGCGCCTCTGATAGCTTTCTTT.